This T cell receptor (beta chain) was sequenced for a study of cytomegalovirus exposure and HLA in healthy donors. CDR3 size: 15 residues. V shed 6 bases and J shed 6 bases, with 18 bases lying between them. The germline gives CDR1 SGHAT, CDR2 FQNNGV. Use of 60 Vbeta and 13 Jbeta primers characterized the PCR. Clones were sequenced by immunoSEQ multiplex PCR, and TCRdb holds only the in-frame ones, with some missing. Of 150,000 to 200,000 clones listed, 60% to 80% are singletons. For this clone: Its specificity is not known.

Study findings and constraints: Solely CMV serostatus was available to characterize immune exposure.

The V call is TRBV11-2, the J call TRBJ1-5; maybe TRBD1 (5 bases). This sequence originates from a man in his fifties in good health and CMV-seropositive. Sequences were obtained from PBMCs. CDR3 bases: TGTGCCAGCAGTCGTACGAGTGTCGGGGGTCAGCCCCAGCATTTT. This sequence encodes CASSRTSVGGQPQHF.